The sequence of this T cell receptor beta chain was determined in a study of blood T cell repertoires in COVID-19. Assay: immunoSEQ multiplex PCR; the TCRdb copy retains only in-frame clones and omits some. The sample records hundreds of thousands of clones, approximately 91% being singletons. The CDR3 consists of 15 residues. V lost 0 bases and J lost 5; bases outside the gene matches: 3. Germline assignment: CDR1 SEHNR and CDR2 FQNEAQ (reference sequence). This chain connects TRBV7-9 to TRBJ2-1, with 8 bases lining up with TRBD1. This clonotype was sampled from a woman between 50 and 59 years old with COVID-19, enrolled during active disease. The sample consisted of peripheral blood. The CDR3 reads CASSLAAGGNNEQFF. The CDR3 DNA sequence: TGTGCCAGCAGCTTAGCGGCAGGGGGCAACAATGAGCAGTTCTTC.